This T cell receptor (beta chain) comes out of a study of blood T cell repertoires in COVID-19. Study context: The study drew acute and convalescent COVID-19 samples from the United States, Italy and Spain.

J gave up 0 bases and V 3 bases, and 4 bases lay outside the gene matches. CDR1 MGHRA and CDR2 YSYEKL come from the germline V gene. CDR3 size: 16 residues. Clones were sequenced by immunoSEQ multiplex PCR, and TCRdb holds only the in-frame ones, with some missing. This table has some 78,000 clones, roughly 89% appearing once. The TCR sequence derives from a woman at least 80 years old with active or convalescent COVID-19. The chain carries TRBV4-1 and TRBJ2-3, with 9 bases aligning to TRBD2. The sequencing input was peripheral blood. In nucleotides, the CDR3 is TGCGCCAGCAGCCAGGTAGCGGGGGTTAGCACAGATACGCAGTATTTT. Translation gives CASSQVAGVSTDTQYF.